Listed below are T cell receptor beta chains from one sample, sequenced in a study of early T cells in non-severe SARS-CoV-2 infection. TCRdb re-analysed the 5' RACE reads in MiXCR, keeping a single row per CDR3 protein. The table has 75,000 to 80,000 distinct CDR3 sequences, 15% to 20% seen once; the top ten hold approximately 2.6%. Sequencing was carried out using whole blood. These receptors came from an adult who was a healthcare worker with PCR-confirmed SARS-CoV-2 infection or an uninfected control (not recorded which). Both conserved end residues are part of each CDR3.

v_gene	j_gene	CDR3aa
TRBV4-1	TRBJ2-1	CASSHRQGNEQFF
TRBV20-1	TRBJ2-1	CSARDRPSGRAKSYNEQFF
TRBV5-1	TRBJ2-6	CASSLRTGLGSGANVLTF
TRBV6-1	TRBJ1-1	CASSDRGRENTEAFF
TRBV20-1	TRBJ2-3	CSAVTSGNAADTQYF
TRBV3-1	TRBJ1-1	CASSVRQGRISMNTEAFF
TRBV12-3/TRBV12-4	TRBJ2-6	CASSQVPGANVLTF
TRBV7-2	TRBJ2-7	CASSLDLSIYEQYF
TRBV7-8	TRBJ2-3	CASSRTPDTQYF
TRBV12-3/TRBV12-4	TRBJ2-4	CASVTAGRDGVKNIQYF
TRBV6-1	TRBJ2-7	CASSPMTSGGPGEQYF
TRBV5-4	TRBJ2-1	CASSFSGRSYNEQFF
TRBV3-1	TRBJ2-2	CASSQGLAAPLNTGELFF
TRBV12-3/TRBV12-4	TRBJ1-4	CASRETGSKNEKLFF
TRBV6-5	TRBJ2-3	CASRLGLAPTDTQYF
TRBV13	TRBJ2-5	CASSWTSGVETQYF
TRBV12-3/TRBV12-4	TRBJ2-7	CASVQGTVQYF
TRBV10-3	TRBJ1-5	CAISEERPGGNQPQHF
TRBV28	TRBJ2-5	CASSSFGQGQETQYF
TRBV20-1	TRBJ2-1	CSAPRLAVSYNEQFF
TRBV30	TRBJ1-1	CAWTTMNTEAFF
TRBV9	TRBJ1-5	CASSVGAVSQPQHF
TRBV10-2	TRBJ2-7	CASSESTAYEQYF
TRBV20-1	TRBJ2-1	CSARSSGRGEQFF
TRBV7-9	TRBJ2-3	CASSPFPILAGHTDTQYF
TRBV6-6	TRBJ2-7	CASGEAGGNYEQYF
TRBV11-2	TRBJ2-7	CASSLEPEEEQYF
TRBV7-8	TRBJ1-4	CASSQDRVHEKLFF
TRBV20-1	TRBJ2-1	CSARDSDYNEQFF
TRBV3-1	TRBJ2-7	CASSHSGTGNEQYF
TRBV5-4	TRBJ1-1	CASRAGDSEAFF
TRBV2	TRBJ2-2	CASSESASGGLNTGELFF
TRBV20-1	TRBJ2-7	CSARDVTSGRPRF
TRBV10-2	TRBJ2-3	CASGGGVRTDTQYF
TRBV15	TRBJ2-6	CATSRVTGPPGANVLTF
TRBV3-1	TRBJ2-2	CASSQGSAGTGELFF
TRBV2	TRBJ1-5	CASRAPASNQPQHF
TRBV5-1	TRBJ1-3	CASSFGAKTQSSGNTIYF
TRBV10-3	TRBJ2-7	CAISEFASGTPYEQYF
TRBV2	TRBJ2-7	CASSEGIGGLQQYF
TRBV3-1	TRBJ2-2	CASSQIPASTGELFF
TRBV11-2	TRBJ2-5	CASSLDPLAGAETQYF
TRBV20-1	TRBJ2-5	CSADGLAGGMQETQYF
TRBV14	TRBJ2-3	CASSQGGWDTQYF